This TCR beta chain was obtained from a study of Graves' ophthalmopathy and Graves' hyperthyroidism. Findings of the study overall: Clonotypes were expanded in thyroid at above 0.001 frequency, and most also appeared in blood.

As the template, RNA transcripts were used to amplify TCR beta CDR3 regions. A first-round RT-PCR used HTBI primers, followed by a second-round multiplex PCR. From the multiplex PCR reads, TCRdb called clonotypes with MiXCR, one entry per CDR3 protein. Among about 240,000 distinct CDR3 sequences listed, about 46% were seen once. Germline loops: CDR1 SQVTM, CDR2 ANQGSEA. V lost 7 bases and J lost 8, with 11 bases in between. CDR3 length: 10 amino acids. Orbital computed tomography and thyroid ultrasound, along with TRAb, serum thyroxine and clinical symptoms, underpinned diagnosis. This clonotype was counted between two and nine times. Its antigen is not identified.

Material: peripheral blood. The TCR was taken from an adult man with Graves' ophthalmopathy. The chain joins TRBV29-1 to TRBJ1-2; D is unresolved. The CDR3 region has the DNA TGCAGCGCGGGCCCCGGGGGCTACACCTTC. Translating gives CSAGPGGYTF.